This T cell receptor beta chain was profiled in a study of shared clonotypes between healthy human individuals. Cells designated naive CD8 were CD45RO-negative and were positively selected for CCR7, with terminally differentiated effector memory CD45RA+ cells excluded. Donors were healthy HIV-negative adults without recent acute infections or vaccinations. Some clones are missing from TCRdb's copy, which holds only in-frame ones; the method was immunoSEQ multiplex PCR. The sample holds 550,000 to 750,000 clones, around 92% seen once. As concerns this clone: Its antigen is unknown.

Notes on the study in general: Shared clonotypes: about 5.3% naive CD4, under 4% naive CD8, about 2.4% memory CD4, around 0.4% memory CD8. Rarefaction showed that sequencing of sorted subsets was incomplete (despite large depth).

The sequenced sample consisted of naive CD8+ T cells sorted from blood. The sequence was obtained from a man under 40 in good health.

CDR3 sequence: CASSLDRNTEAFF. In DNA form, the CDR3 reads TGTGCCAGCAGTTTGGACCGAAACACTGAAGCTTTCTTT. This chain uses TRBV28 with TRBJ1-1; D gene unclear. CDR3 length equals 13 residues. V was cut by 3 bases and J by 2 bases, with 7 bases left in between. Germline loops: CDR1 MDHEN, CDR2 SYDVKM.